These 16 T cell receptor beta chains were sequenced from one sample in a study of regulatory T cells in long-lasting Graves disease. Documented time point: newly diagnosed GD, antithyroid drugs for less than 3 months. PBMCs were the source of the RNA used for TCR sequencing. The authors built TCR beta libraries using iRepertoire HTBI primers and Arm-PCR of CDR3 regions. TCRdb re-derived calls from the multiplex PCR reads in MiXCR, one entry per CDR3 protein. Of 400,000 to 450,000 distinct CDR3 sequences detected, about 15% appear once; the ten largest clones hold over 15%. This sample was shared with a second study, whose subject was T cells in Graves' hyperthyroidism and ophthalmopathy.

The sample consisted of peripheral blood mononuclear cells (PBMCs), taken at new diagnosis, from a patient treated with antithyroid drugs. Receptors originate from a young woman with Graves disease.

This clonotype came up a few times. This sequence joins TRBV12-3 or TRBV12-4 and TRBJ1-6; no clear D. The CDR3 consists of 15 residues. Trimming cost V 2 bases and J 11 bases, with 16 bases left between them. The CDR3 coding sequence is TGTGCCAGCAGTTTATCACTGGGCGCTGGGACACCCCTCCACTTT. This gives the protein CASSLSLGAGTPLHF.

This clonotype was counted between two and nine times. CDR3 in amino acids: CASSSGRESPLHF. The CDR3 nucleotides read TGTGCCAGCAGTTCAGGAAGAGAGTCACCCCTCCACTTT. The chain recombines TRBV27 with TRBJ1-6; no reliable D call. Germline CDR1 MNHEY, CDR2 SMNVEV (reference sequence). The CDR3 consists of 13 residues. Between the trimmed V and J ends, which lost 4 bases and 10 bases, there was a span of 11 bases.

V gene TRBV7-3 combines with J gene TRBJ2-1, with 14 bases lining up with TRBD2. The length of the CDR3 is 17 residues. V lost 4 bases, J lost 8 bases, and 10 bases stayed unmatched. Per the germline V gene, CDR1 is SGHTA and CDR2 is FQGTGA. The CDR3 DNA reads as TGTGCCAGCAGCTCTCCCTCAGGACTAGCGGGAGGCCATGAGCAGTTCTTC. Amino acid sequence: CASSSPSGLAGGHEQFF.

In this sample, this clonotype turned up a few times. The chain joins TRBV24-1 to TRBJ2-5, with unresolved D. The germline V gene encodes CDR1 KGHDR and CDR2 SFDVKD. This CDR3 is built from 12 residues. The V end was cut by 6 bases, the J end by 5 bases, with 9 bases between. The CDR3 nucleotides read TGTGCCACCAGTTCGTCAGAGGAGACCCAGTACTTC. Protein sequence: CATSSSEETQYF.

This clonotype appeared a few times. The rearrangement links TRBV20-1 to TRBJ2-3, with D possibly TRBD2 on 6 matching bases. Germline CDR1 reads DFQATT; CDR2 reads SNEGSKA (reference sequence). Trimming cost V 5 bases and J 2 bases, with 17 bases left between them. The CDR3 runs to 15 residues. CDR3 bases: TGCAGTGCTGGGGAGGACTCGATTCTCACAGATACGCAGTATTTT. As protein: CSAGEDSILTDTQYF.

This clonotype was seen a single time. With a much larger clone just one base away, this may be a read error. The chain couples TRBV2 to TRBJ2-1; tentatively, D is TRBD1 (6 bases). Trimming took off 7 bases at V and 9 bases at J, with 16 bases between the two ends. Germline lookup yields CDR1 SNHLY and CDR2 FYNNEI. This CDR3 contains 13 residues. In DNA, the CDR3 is TGTGCCAGCACCCAGGGGCAATCGGGTGAGCAGTTCTTC. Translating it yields CASTQGQSGEQFF.

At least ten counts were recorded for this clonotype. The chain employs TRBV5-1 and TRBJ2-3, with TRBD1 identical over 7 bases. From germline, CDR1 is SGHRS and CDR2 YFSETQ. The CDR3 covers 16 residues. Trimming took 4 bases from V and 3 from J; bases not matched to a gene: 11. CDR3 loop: CASSHPPRQGTDTQYF. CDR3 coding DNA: TGCGCCAGCAGCCACCCGCCTCGACAGGGTACAGATACGCAGTATTTT.

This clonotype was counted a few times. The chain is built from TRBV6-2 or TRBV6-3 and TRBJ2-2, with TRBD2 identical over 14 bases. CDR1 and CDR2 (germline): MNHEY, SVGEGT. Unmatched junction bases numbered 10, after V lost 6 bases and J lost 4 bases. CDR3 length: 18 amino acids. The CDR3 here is CASSQGTSGSKGTGELFF. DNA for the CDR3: TGTGCCAGCAGCCAAGGGACTAGCGGGAGTAAGGGCACCGGGGAGCTGTTTTTT.

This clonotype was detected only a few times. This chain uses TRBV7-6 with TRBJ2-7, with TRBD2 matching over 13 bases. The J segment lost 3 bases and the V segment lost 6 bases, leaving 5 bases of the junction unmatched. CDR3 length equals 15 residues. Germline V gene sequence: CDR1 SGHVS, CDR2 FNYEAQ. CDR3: CASRAGTSGNYEQYF. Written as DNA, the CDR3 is TGTGCCAGCAGGGCCGGGACTAGCGGGAACTACGAGCAGTACTTC.

Here the CDR3 DNA reads TGTGCCAGCAGTTTATGGCGCGGGGGGAACTATGGCTACACCTTC. It is translated as CASSLWRGGNYGYTF. The V call is TRBV28, the J call TRBJ1-2, with a tentative D call TRBD1 (5 bases). This CDR3 has 15 amino acids. V shed 0 bases and J shed 2 bases, with 10 bases lying between them. CDR1 is MDHEN and CDR2 is SYDVKM in the germline V gene.

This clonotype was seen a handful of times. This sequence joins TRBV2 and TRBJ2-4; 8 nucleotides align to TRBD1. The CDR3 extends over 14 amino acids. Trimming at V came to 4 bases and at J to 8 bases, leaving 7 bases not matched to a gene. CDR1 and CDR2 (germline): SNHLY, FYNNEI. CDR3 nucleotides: TGTGCCAGCAGTGGGGGGACAGGAGGACACATTCAGTACTTC. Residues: CASSGGTGGHIQYF.

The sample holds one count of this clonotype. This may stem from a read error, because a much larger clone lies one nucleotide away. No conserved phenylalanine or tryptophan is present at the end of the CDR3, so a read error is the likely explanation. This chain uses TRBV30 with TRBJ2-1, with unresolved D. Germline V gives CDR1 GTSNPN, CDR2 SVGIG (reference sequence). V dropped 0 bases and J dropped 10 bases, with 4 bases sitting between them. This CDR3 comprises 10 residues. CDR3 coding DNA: TGTGCCTGGAGTGTACGCGAGCAGTTCTGC. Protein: CAWSVREQFC.

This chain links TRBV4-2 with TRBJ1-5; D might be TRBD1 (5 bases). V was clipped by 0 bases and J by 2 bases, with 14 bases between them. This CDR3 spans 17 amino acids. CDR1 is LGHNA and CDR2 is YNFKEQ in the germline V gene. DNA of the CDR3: TGTGCCAGCAGCCAAGATAATCCGGGACCGCGCAATCAGCCCCAGCATTTT. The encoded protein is CASSQDNPGPRNQPQHF.

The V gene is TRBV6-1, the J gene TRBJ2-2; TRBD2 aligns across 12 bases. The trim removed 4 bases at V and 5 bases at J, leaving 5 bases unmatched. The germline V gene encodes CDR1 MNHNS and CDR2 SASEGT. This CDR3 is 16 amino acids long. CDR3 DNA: TGTGCCAGCAGTGCCCCGGGACTAGCGGGTACCGGGGAGCTGTTTTTT. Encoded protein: CASSAPGLAGTGELFF.

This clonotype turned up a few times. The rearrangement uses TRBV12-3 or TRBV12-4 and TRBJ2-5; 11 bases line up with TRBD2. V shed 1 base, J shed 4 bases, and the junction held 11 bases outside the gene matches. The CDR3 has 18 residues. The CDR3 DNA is TGTGCCAGCAGTTTAGGCCCCACACTAGCGGGAGTGGTAGAGACCCAGTACTTC. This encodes CASSLGPTLAGVVETQYF.

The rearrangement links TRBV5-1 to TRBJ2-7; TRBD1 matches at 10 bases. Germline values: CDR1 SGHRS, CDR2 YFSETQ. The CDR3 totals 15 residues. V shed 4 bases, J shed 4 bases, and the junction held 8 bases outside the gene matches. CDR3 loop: CASSQPGTGDYEQYF. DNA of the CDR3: TGCGCCAGCAGCCAACCCGGGACAGGGGATTACGAGCAGTACTTC.